Following are 24 T cell receptor beta chains from one sample sequenced in a study of cytomegalovirus exposure and HLA in healthy donors. PCR employed 60 Vbeta and 13 Jbeta primers. Method: immunoSEQ multiplex PCR; TCRdb's copy keeps in-frame clones and lacks some. The sample contains under 150,000 clones, about 70% of which appear only once. Material: PBMCs. These receptor sequences come from a woman aged 40 to 50 in good health and CMV-seronegative.

The V and J genes are TRBV7-3 and TRBJ2-1; 9 nucleotides line up with TRBD1. The CDR3 consists of 15 residues. The V and J ends lost 6 bases and 7 bases, in that order; junction bases with no gene match: 10. Germline CDR1 is SGHTA and CDR2 is FQGTGA. The CDR3 spells CASRPPGTGRNEQFF. The CDR3 DNA reads as TGTGCCAGCAGGCCACCGGGGACAGGGCGGAATGAGCAGTTCTTC. Variable domain in full (rest from reference TRBV7-3 and TRBJ2-1): GAGVSQTPSNKVTEKGKYVELRCDPISGHTALYWYRQSLGQGPEFLIYFQGTGAADDSGLPNDRFFAVRPEGSVSTLKIQRTERGDSAVYLCASRPPGTGRNEQFFGPGTRLTVL.

The sample holds a few counts of this clone. The chain links TRBV11-2 to TRBJ2-7; 11 bases are a match to TRBD2. The germline V gene has CDR1 SGHAT and CDR2 FQNNGV. This CDR3 has 14 residues. V gave up 4 bases and J gave up 12 bases; unmatched junction bases: 11. The CDR3 DNA sequence: TGTGCCAGCAGCTCCGGGACTAGCGGACTCAGGCGGTACTTC. It specifies CASSSGTSGLRRYF. Based on the CDR3 plus reference TRBV11-2 and TRBJ2-7, the full variable domain is EAGVAQSPRYKIIEKRQSVAFWCNPISGHATLYWYQQILGQGPKLLIQFQNNGVVDDSQLPKDRFSAERLKGVDSTLKIQPAKLEDSAVYLCASSSGTSGLRRYFGPGTRLTVT.

The V and J genes are TRBV7-2 and TRBJ1-5, with a tentative D call TRBD1 (5 bases). The CDR3 is 11 residues long. Germline CDR1 is SGHTA and CDR2 is FQGNSA. V was trimmed by 5 bases and J by 9 bases, leaving 8 bases between them. In DNA, the CDR3 is TGTGCCAGCAGCAGCCAGGGGCCCCAGCATTTT. It is translated as CASSSQGPQHF.

The chain is built from TRBV6-6 and TRBJ1-1; 10 bases line up with TRBD1. CDR3 length equals 14 residues. The germline V gene encodes CDR1 MNHNY and CDR2 SVGAGI (reference sequence). With V trimmed by 6 bases and J by 4 bases, 5 bases remained unmatched. The CDR3 region has the DNA TGTGCCAGCAGCCCGGGACAGGGGCCCACTGAAGCTTTCTTT. Translation gives CASSPGQGPTEAFF.

The rearrangement joins TRBV6-6 to TRBJ2-5, with D perhaps TRBD2 (5 bases). CDR3 size: 11 residues. Germline CDR1 MNHNY, CDR2 SVGAGI (reference sequence). V was shortened by 6 bases and J by 4 bases, with 6 bases between the two germline ends. The CDR3 protein is CASRSGETQYF. In nucleotides, the CDR3 is TGTGCCAGCAGAAGCGGAGAGACCCAGTACTTC.

The chain has TRBV6-5 and TRBJ1-4; TRBD1 might be the D (6 bases). Germline V gene sequence: CDR1 MNHEY, CDR2 SVGAGI. Trimming took 6 bases from V and 5 from J, leaving 10 bases between them. This CDR3 is 13 amino acids long. CDR3 region: CASSRTANEKLFF. The CDR3 nucleotides read TGTGCCAGCAGCAGGACAGCAAATGAAAAACTGTTTTTT.

The chain carries TRBV7-8 and TRBJ1-2; a weak D match, TRBD1 (5 bases). Germline CDR1 and CDR2: SGHVS and FQNEAQ. Trimming cost V 0 bases and J 8 bases, with 22 bases left between them. CDR3 size: 17 residues. The CDR3 DNA follows: TGTGCCAGCAGCTTAGCGGGGACTGAGCCTAAATATGGCGGCTACACCTTC. It translates to CASSLAGTEPKYGGYTF.

The gene calls are TRBV4-2 and TRBJ1-4; a possible D gene is TRBD1 (5 bases). V lost 4 bases to trimming and J lost 0 bases, with 15 bases between them. CDR3 length equals 17 residues. CDR1 is LGHNA and CDR2 is YNFKEQ in the germline V gene. CDR3 sequence: CASSLAGESATNEKLFF. The CDR3 nucleotides read TGTGCCAGCAGCCTGGCGGGGGAGAGTGCAACTAATGAAAAACTGTTTTTT.

The chain carries TRBV7-9 and TRBJ1-2, with D hard to call. Germline V gene data show CDR1 as SEHNR and CDR2 as FQNEAQ (reference sequence). The CDR3 extends over 13 amino acids. V was pared by 5 bases and J by 11 bases, with 18 bases between. The CDR3 coding sequence is TGTGCCAGCAGCCCCAGGCAGAGTGTGAGATACACCTTC. Translating it yields CASSPRQSVRYTF. The full variable domain, rest sourced from reference TRBV7-9 and TRBJ1-2, is DTGVSQNPRHKITKRGQNVTFRCDPISEHNRLYWYRQTLGQGPEFLTYFQNEAQLEKSRLLSDRFSAERPKGSFSTLEIQRTEQGDSAMYLCASSPRQSVRYTFGSGTRLTVV.

V and J are TRBV7-9 and TRBJ1-2; 9 nucleotides agree with TRBD1. This CDR3 is 13 amino acids long. V lost 1 base, J lost 6 bases, and 0 bases stayed unmatched. CDR1 SEHNR and CDR2 FQNEAQ come from the germline V gene (reference sequence). DNA of the CDR3: TGTGCCAGCAGCTTAGGGACAGGGGATGGCTACACCTTC. Protein product: CASSLGTGDGYTF.

The chain employs TRBV11-2 and TRBJ1-1; TRBD1 agrees at 7 bases. With 3 bases clipped from V and 2 bases from J, the junction kept 3 bases outside the gene matches. Germline V gene lookup returns CDR1 SGHAT and CDR2 FQNNGV. CDR3 length: 14 amino acids. The CDR3 DNA reads TGTGCCAGCAGCTTGGGACAGAGTAACACTGAAGCTTTCTTT. It specifies CASSLGQSNTEAFF.

The genes are TRBV5-6 and TRBJ2-2; D uncertain. Deletions cut 1 base from V and 8 bases from J, with 9 bases between. The length of the CDR3 is 13 residues. Germline CDR1 reads SGHDT; CDR2 reads YYEEEE. In DNA, the CDR3 is TGTGCCAGCAGCTTGACCGGGTTGGGGGAGCTGTTTTTT. Its protein is CASSLTGLGELFF.

The chain employs TRBV28 and TRBJ2-7, with TRBD2 matching 12 bases. This CDR3 spans 17 amino acids. The J segment lost 2 bases and the V segment lost 3 bases, leaving 8 bases of the junction unmatched. Germline V lookup: CDR1 MDHEN, CDR2 SYDVKM. This chain's CDR3 is CASSFPLAGGPTYEQYF. The CDR3 region has the DNA TGTGCCAGCAGTTTCCCACTAGCGGGGGGCCCTACCTACGAGCAGTACTTC.

As to this clone: Other nucleotide sequences from this sample produce the same CDR3. Here the CDR3 DNA reads TGTGCCAGCAGCTCGGACAGGGGCAACGAAAAACTGTTTTTT. The encoded protein is CASSSDRGNEKLFF. The chain recombines TRBV7-9 with TRBJ1-4, with 9 bases lining up with TRBD1. The CDR3 is made up of 14 amino acids. Trimming cost V 4 bases and J 8 bases; bases outside gene matches: 5. The germline gives CDR1 SEHNR, CDR2 FQNEAQ (reference sequence). The full variable domain, its missing parts supplied by reference TRBV7-9 and TRBJ1-4, is DTGVSQNPRHKITKRGQNVTFRCDPISEHNRLYWYRQTLGQGPEFLTYFQNEAQLEKSRLLSDRFSAERPKGSFSTLEIQRTEQGDSAMYLCASSSDRGNEKLFFGSGTQLSVL.

This sequence joins TRBV5-4 and TRBJ1-2; 9 positions agree with TRBD1. Germline-derived CDR1 and CDR2 are SGHNT and YYREEE (reference sequence). CDR3 size: 15 residues. Trimming cost V 0 bases and J 1 base; bases outside gene matches: 1. The CDR3 region has the DNA TGTGCCAGCAGCTTGGAGGGACAGGGTAACTATGGCTACACCTTC. Protein sequence: CASSLEGQGNYGYTF.

CDR3 sequence reads: CASSLGSGDVASTEAFF. The CDR3 DNA follows: TGTGCCAGCAGTTTAGGGTCGGGGGATGTGGCCTCCACTGAAGCTTTCTTT. J is TRBJ1-1 and V is TRBV27; tentatively, D is TRBD1 (5 bases). The CDR3 has 17 residues. V was shortened by 2 bases and J by 4 bases, with 20 bases between the two germline ends. Germline V CDR1 and CDR2: MNHEY, SMNVEV (reference sequence).

There are a few counts of this clone. This chain connects TRBV5-1 to TRBJ2-5; the D is unclear. The CDR3 totals 13 residues. The ends were cut back, 2 bases at V and 1 base at J, with 6 bases in the middle. Germline loops: CDR1 SGHRS, CDR2 YFSETQ. CDR3 loop: CASSFGGQETQYF. The DNA for the CDR3 is TGCGCCAGCAGCTTCGGCGGCCAAGAGACCCAGTACTTC.

CDR3 bases: TGTGCCAGTAGTATAAATAGCGGGGGGCTCGGGGTCAACGAGCAGTACTTC. It encodes CASSINSGGLGVNEQYF. The chain recombines TRBV19 with TRBJ2-7; 10 nucleotides agree with TRBD2. V was clipped by 2 bases and J by 5 bases; unmatched bases: 12. The length of the CDR3 is 17 residues. Germline values: CDR1 LNHDA, CDR2 SQIVND (reference sequence).

The V gene is TRBV9, the J gene TRBJ2-5; tentatively, D is TRBD2 (6 bases). With 0 bases removed from V and 2 bases from J, the gap between germline ends came to 11 bases. The germline V gene encodes CDR1 SGDLS and CDR2 YYNGEE. The CDR3 is 15 residues long. The CDR3 is CASSVEAGRQETQYF. In nucleotides, the CDR3 is TGTGCCAGCAGCGTAGAGGCAGGGAGGCAAGAGACCCAGTACTTC.

The chain joins TRBV6-1 to TRBJ1-5; TRBD1 agrees at 9 bases. Trimming cost V 3 bases and J 7 bases; bases outside gene matches: 7. The CDR3 runs 15 residues. CDR1 and CDR2 from the germline V gene are MNHNS and SASEGT. The CDR3 loop reads CASSENRGQGQPQHF. The CDR3 DNA sequence: TGTGCCAGCAGTGAGAACAGGGGGCAAGGACAGCCCCAGCATTTT.

The chain joins TRBV28 to TRBJ2-3; 14 bases map to TRBD2. The germline V gene has CDR1 MDHEN and CDR2 SYDVKM. CDR3 size: 16 residues. V was clipped by 3 bases and J by 1 base; unmatched bases: 0. In nucleotides, the CDR3 is TGTGCCAGCAGTTTGGGACTAGCGGGGGGCACAGATACGCAGTATTTT. Its protein is CASSLGLAGGTDTQYF. Full variable domain (rest looked up from reference TRBV28 and TRBJ2-3): DVKVTQSSRYLVKRTGEKVFLECVQDMDHENMFWYRQDPGLGLRLIYFSYDVKMKEKGDIPEGYSVSREKKERFSLILESASTNQTSMYLCASSLGLAGGTDTQYFGPGTRLTVL.

This clone has just a few counts. The CDR3: CAWSVGRGAYEQYF. The CDR3 nucleotides are TGTGCCTGGAGTGTGGGCAGGGGAGCCTACGAGCAGTACTTC. The chain carries TRBV30 and TRBJ2-7; tentatively, D is TRBD1 (6 bases). CDR3 length: 14 residues. Deletions cut 0 bases from V and 2 bases from J, with 11 bases between. Germline lookup yields CDR1 GTSNPN and CDR2 SVGIG (reference sequence).

This clone was found a few times. This rearrangement joins TRBV9 to TRBJ1-6; the D gene is possibly TRBD1 (5 bases). The V and J ends lost 4 bases and 3 bases respectively, with 17 bases between them. Germline CDR1 SGDLS, CDR2 YYNGEE. The CDR3 consists of 17 residues. CDR3 residues: CASSPWRDAIYNSPLHF. The DNA for the CDR3 is TGTGCCAGCAGCCCTTGGAGGGACGCCATCTATAATTCACCCCTCCACTTT.

This clone was recorded once. The chain has TRBV30 and TRBJ1-1, with a possible D match to TRBD1 (5 bases). V dropped 3 bases and J dropped 1 base, with 9 bases sitting between them. CDR1 is GTSNPN, CDR2 SVGIG, per germline (reference sequence). The CDR3 spans 13 residues. Here the CDR3 reads CAWSGGKNTEAFF. Written as DNA, the CDR3 is TGTGCCTGGAGCGGGGGAAAGAACACTGAAGCTTTCTTT.